The 20 T cell receptor beta chains below come from one sample, sequenced in a study of T cells in localized non-small cell lung cancer. Method: immunoSEQ multiplex PCR; TCRdb's copy keeps in-frame clones and lacks some. The sample shows 65,000 to 90,000 clones, 80% of them seen only once. The sequenced sample was PBMCs, obtained before any cancer treatment. The receptors derive from a man between 40 and 75 years old with stage II squamous cell lung carcinoma.

This clone is classed as hyperexpanded. The chain is built from TRBV4-1 and TRBJ1-4; D unclear. V lost 1 base and J lost 0, with 9 bases in between. This CDR3 is built from 16 residues. The V gene's germline CDR1 is MGHRA and CDR2 YSYEKL. CDR3 residues: CASSQVTFSTNEKLFF. The CDR3 DNA sequence: TGCGCCAGCAGCCAAGTGACGTTTTCAACTAATGAAAAACTGTTTTTT.

The chain combines TRBV28 with TRBJ1-3; a weak D match, TRBD1 (6 bases). The germline gives CDR1 MDHEN, CDR2 SYDVKM. Trimming took off 5 bases at V and 4 bases at J, with 15 bases between the two ends. This CDR3 is 15 amino acids long. In DNA, the CDR3 is TGTGCCAGCAGTACGGCCGGGACATCGGGAAACACCATATATTTT. It translates to CASSTAGTSGNTIYF.

This clone was seen a single time. V usage is TRBV27 and J usage is TRBJ2-7, with TRBD1 matching over 7 bases. Per germline, CDR1 MNHEY and CDR2 SMNVEV (reference sequence). Trimming at V came to 0 bases and at J to 4 bases, leaving 12 bases not matched to a gene. The CDR3 extends over 17 amino acids. CDR3 sequence reads: CASSLSPYRGGRYEQYF. Written as DNA, the CDR3 is TGTGCCAGCAGTTTATCCCCCTACAGGGGTGGGCGTTACGAGCAGTACTTC.

This chain links TRBV7-8 with TRBJ2-3, with 7 bases identical to TRBD2. The length of the CDR3 is 16 residues. CDR1 is SGHVS and CDR2 is FQNEAQ in the germline V gene. The V and J ends lost 1 base and 3 bases, in that order; junction bases with no gene match: 7. For the CDR3, the DNA is TGTGCCAGCAGCTTAGGAGCGGGGAGAGGAACAGATACGCAGTATTTT. Its translation is CASSLGAGRGTDTQYF.

This sequence joins TRBV6-6 and TRBJ1-6; 9 bases match TRBD1. The CDR3 consists of 15 residues. V gave up 7 bases and J gave up 0 bases; unmatched junction bases: 1. Germline values: CDR1 MNHNY, CDR2 SVGAGI (reference sequence). The CDR3 nucleotides read TGTGCCAGCAAGGACAGGGGCTCCTATAATTCACCCCTCCACTTT. Its translation: CASKDRGSYNSPLHF.

CDR3 protein: CAWSVKSGPLEQYF. CDR3 DNA: TGTGCCTGGAGTGTAAAGAGCGGCCCCCTCGAGCAGTACTTC. The rearrangement joins TRBV30 to TRBJ2-7; possibly TRBD2 for D (5 bases). There are 14 residues in the CDR3. Trimming removed 0 bases from V and 6 bases from J, with 15 bases in between. Germline CDR1 is GTSNPN and CDR2 is SVGIG (reference sequence).

V and J are TRBV7-2 and TRBJ2-6, with unresolved D. The V end was cut by 1 base, the J end by 2 bases, with 9 bases between. Per germline, CDR1 SGHTA and CDR2 FQGNSA. The CDR3 sequence is 16 residues long. CDR3 sequence reads: CASSLVGSPGANVLTF. For the CDR3, the DNA is TGTGCCAGCAGCTTAGTGGGGTCTCCTGGGGCCAACGTCCTGACTTTC.

This clone was seen a single time. The chain uses TRBV7-9 and TRBJ1-5, with a tentative D call TRBD1 (5 bases). V was clipped by 4 bases and J by 3 bases, with 10 bases between them. This CDR3 is built from 14 residues. Germline-derived CDR1 and CDR2 are SEHNR and FQNEAQ (reference sequence). Written as DNA, the CDR3 is TGTGCCAGCAGCTCGAGACAGAACAATCAGCCCCAGCATTTT. This translates into CASSSRQNNQPQHF.

V is TRBV28 and J is TRBJ1-5; D not certain. Germline values: CDR1 MDHEN, CDR2 SYDVKM. The germline V and J ends were trimmed by 6 bases and 2 bases, with 17 bases remaining between them. The CDR3 is 16 residues long. CDR3 sequence: CASSLTPVSGNQPQHF. The CDR3 DNA reads as TGTGCCAGCAGCCTCACCCCTGTGAGCGGCAATCAGCCCCAGCATTTT.

V usage is TRBV28 and J usage is TRBJ1-2; D not resolved. In germline, CDR1 is MDHEN, CDR2 SYDVKM. Trimming removed 3 bases at V and 4 bases at J, with 9 bases between. The CDR3 runs to 13 residues. The CDR3 sequence is CASSLGQSYGYTF. CDR3 DNA sequence: TGTGCCAGCAGTTTGGGCCAGAGCTATGGCTACACCTTC.

J is TRBJ2-1 and V is TRBV7-6, with 7 bases that match TRBD1. CDR1 and CDR2 (germline): SGHVS, FNYEAQ. This CDR3 contains 14 residues. V dropped 4 bases and J dropped 9; count of bases not matched to a gene: 9. CDR3 loop: CASSSLYHRGEQFF. DNA of the CDR3: TGTGCCAGCAGCTCCCTTTACCACAGGGGTGAGCAGTTCTTC.

CDR3 protein: CASSPPGLAGGDTQYF. DNA for the CDR3: TGTGCCAGCTCACCTCCGGGGCTAGCGGGAGGAGATACGCAGTATTTT. V gene TRBV18 combines with J gene TRBJ2-3; 11 positions match TRBD2. The CDR3 length is 16 residues. The V gene end was trimmed by 3 bases and the J gene end by 5 bases; junction bases not matched to a gene: 7. Germline lookup yields CDR1 KGHSH and CDR2 LQKENI.

This clone appeared once. V and J are TRBV5-5 and TRBJ2-1; a possible D gene is TRBD1 (5 bases). V was clipped by 5 bases and J by 9 bases, with 18 bases between them. Per germline, CDR1 SGHKS and CDR2 YYEKEE (reference sequence). This CDR3 spans 14 amino acids. CDR3 nucleotides: TGTGCCAGCAGTTGGGGCTCCGCTCTGGGTGAGCAGTTCTTC. This translates into CASSWGSALGEQFF.

A remark on this clone: One junction end disagrees with the germline gene, perhaps due to a read error. V and J are TRBV7-7 and TRBJ2-2, with 12 bases matching TRBD2. The CDR3 sequence is 20 residues long. Looked up from germline, CDR1 is SSHAT and CDR2 is FNYEAQ (reference sequence). CDR3 bases: TGTGCTAGCAGCTTAGGTCAGACTAGCGGGGGTTACCGGGGCACCGGGGAGCTGTTTTTT. This gives the protein CASSLGQTSGGYRGTGELFF.

This chain joins TRBV7-2 and TRBJ1-1, with 8 nucleotides matching TRBD1. Trimming cost V 1 base and J 1 base; bases outside gene matches: 5. Germline assignment: CDR1 SGHTA and CDR2 FQGNSA. This CDR3 is built from 16 residues. The CDR3 DNA is TGTGCCAGCAGCTTAGTCACAGGGGGACGGAACACTGAAGCTTTCTTT. Translated: CASSLVTGGRNTEAFF.

In this sample, this clone turned up once. V is TRBV7-9 and J is TRBJ2-7; 9 nucleotides agree with TRBD1. Germline assignment: CDR1 SEHNR and CDR2 FQNEAQ (reference sequence). V shed 3 bases, J shed 5 bases, and the junction held 5 bases outside the gene matches. The CDR3 runs to 14 residues. Written as DNA, the CDR3 is TGTGCCAGCAGCTTTTGGACAGGGGCGGACGAGCAGTACTTC. It translates to CASSFWTGADEQYF.

This clone was seen a single time. The gene calls are TRBV7-9 and TRBJ2-1, with D unresolved. From germline, CDR1 is SEHNR and CDR2 FQNEAQ (reference sequence). There are 15 residues in the CDR3. V was pared by 5 bases and J by 3 bases, with 14 bases between. The chain's CDR3 is CASSRAGGGYNEQFF. In nucleotides, the CDR3 is TGTGCCAGCAGCCGGGCCGGCGGCGGCTACAATGAGCAGTTCTTC.

The chain employs TRBV11-2 and TRBJ1-1, with D hard to call. CDR1 SGHAT and CDR2 FQNNGV come from the germline V gene. This CDR3 is 14 amino acids long. The V and J ends lost 4 bases and 2 bases respectively, with 11 bases between them. Here the CDR3 DNA reads TGTGCCAGCAGCTCCCCCGGGCCCAACACTGAAGCTTTCTTT. Residues: CASSSPGPNTEAFF.

A few counts support this clone. The V and J genes are TRBV19 and TRBJ1-1; D is undetermined. The CDR3 runs 15 residues. Between the trimmed V and J ends, which lost 3 bases and 1 base, there was a span of 12 bases. Germline CDR1 is LNHDA and CDR2 is SQIVND (reference sequence). The CDR3: CASSIAGGGNTEAFF. For the CDR3, the DNA is TGTGCCAGTAGTATTGCGGGAGGAGGGAACACTGAAGCTTTCTTT.

The chain couples TRBV30 to TRBJ1-2, with 8 bases aligning to TRBD1. Germline CDR1 and CDR2: GTSNPN and SVGIG (reference sequence). Trimming cost V 3 bases and J 1 base; bases outside gene matches: 13. This CDR3 region has 17 residues. CDR3 sequence reads: CAWRAGQVGAFNYGYTF. The CDR3, as DNA: TGTGCCTGGAGGGCGGGACAGGTCGGGGCCTTTAACTATGGCTACACCTTC.